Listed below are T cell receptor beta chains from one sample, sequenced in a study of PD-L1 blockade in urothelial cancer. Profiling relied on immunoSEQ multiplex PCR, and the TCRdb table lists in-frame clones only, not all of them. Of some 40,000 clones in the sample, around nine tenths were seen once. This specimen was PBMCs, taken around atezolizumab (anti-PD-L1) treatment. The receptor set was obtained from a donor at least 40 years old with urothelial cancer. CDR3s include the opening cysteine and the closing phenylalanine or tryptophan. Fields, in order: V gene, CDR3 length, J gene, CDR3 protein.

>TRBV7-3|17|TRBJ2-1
CASSLIPPSSSLHEQFF
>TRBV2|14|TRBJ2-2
CASSRTGSVGELFF
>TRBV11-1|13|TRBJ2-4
CASSLGGDHLQYF
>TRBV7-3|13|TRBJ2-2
CASSAAGPGELFF
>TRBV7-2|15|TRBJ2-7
CASSPGTSVSYEQYF
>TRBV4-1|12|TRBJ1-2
CASSQVVGGYTF
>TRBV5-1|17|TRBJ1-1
CASSLAAARGLGTEAFF
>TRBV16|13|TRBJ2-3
CASSQSGADTQYF
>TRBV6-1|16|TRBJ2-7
CASSEAWGGASYEQYF
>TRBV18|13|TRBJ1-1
CASSPSQNTEAFF
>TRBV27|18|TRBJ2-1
CASSLRRALAGSYNEQFF
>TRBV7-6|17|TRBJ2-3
CASSWPLSGSSTDTQYF
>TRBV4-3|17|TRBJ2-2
CASSQEGLAGRSGELFF
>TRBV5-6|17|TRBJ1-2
CASSLFGVLVLGYGYTF
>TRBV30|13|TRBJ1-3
CAWSLGAGNTIYF
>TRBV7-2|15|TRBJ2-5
CASSRGTSWRETQYF
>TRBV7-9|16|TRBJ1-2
CASSPPQGKGNYGYTF
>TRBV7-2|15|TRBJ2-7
CASSPRGTGGYEQYF
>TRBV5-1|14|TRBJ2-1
CASRQGGAYNEQFF
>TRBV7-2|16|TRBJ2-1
CASSLHTSSGINEQFF
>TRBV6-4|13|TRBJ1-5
CASSVESNQPQHF
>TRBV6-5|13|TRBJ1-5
CASSYGANQPQHF
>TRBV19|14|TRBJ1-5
CASTPGAGYQPQHF
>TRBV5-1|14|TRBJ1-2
CASRPGGGGYGYTF
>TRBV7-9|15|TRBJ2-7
CASSPRTSGEYEQYF
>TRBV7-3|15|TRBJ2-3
CASSGGQGRTDTQYF